A single sample gave rise to the 29 T cell receptor beta chains below, sequenced in a study of cytomegalovirus exposure and HLA in healthy donors. It was with 60 Vbeta and 13 Jbeta primers that the PCR ran. Libraries were prepared by immunoSEQ multiplex PCR; TCRdb keeps only in-frame clonotypes and omits some of them. The table lists 200,000 to 250,000 clones, around 83% of them singletons. Sequences were obtained from PBMCs. Receptors originate from a girl aged 2-10 years in good health and CMV-seronegative.

The table lists this clone with a count of one. V is TRBV30 and J is TRBJ2-1; 11 bases map to TRBD2. There are 13 residues in the CDR3. Per the germline V gene, CDR1 is GTSNPN and CDR2 is SVGIG (reference sequence). The V gene end was trimmed by 5 bases and the J gene end by 8 bases; junction bases not matched to a gene: 5. The CDR3 DNA reads as TGTGCCTGGTTTAGCGGGGGGGCAGATGAGCAGTTCTTC. The encoded protein is CAWFSGGADEQFF.

V usage is TRBV7-2 and J usage is TRBJ2-1; TRBD2 matches 11 bases. The CDR3 extends over 16 amino acids. Germline V gene data show CDR1 as SGHTA and CDR2 as FQGNSA. J lost 4 bases, V lost 6 bases, and 8 bases had no gene match. The CDR3 DNA sequence: TGTGCCAGCAGTCCGACTAGCGGGATAGAATACAATGAGCAGTTCTTC. Protein sequence: CASSPTSGIEYNEQFF.

The V gene is TRBV19, the J gene TRBJ1-5; TRBD1 agrees at 10 bases. The ends lost 4 bases at V and 6 bases at J; junction bases unmatched: 9. CDR3 length equals 16 residues. Germline values: CDR1 LNHDA, CDR2 SQIVND (reference sequence). This chain's CDR3 is CASSTPGQGFGQPQHF. The CDR3 bases are TGTGCCAGTAGTACGCCGGGACAGGGGTTTGGTCAGCCCCAGCATTTT.

The J gene is TRBJ2-7, the V gene TRBV11-2, with D possibly being TRBD2 (6 bases). From germline, CDR1 is SGHAT and CDR2 FQNNGV. The V gene lost 5 bases and the J gene lost 3 bases, with 11 bases spanning the gap. The CDR3 is made up of 13 amino acids. Here the CDR3 reads CASSLGLHYEQYF. The CDR3 bases are TGTGCCAGCAGCCTGGGACTCCACTACGAGCAGTACTTC.

The gene calls are TRBV30 and TRBJ2-2; a weak D match, TRBD1 (5 bases). CDR1 is GTSNPN and CDR2 is SVGIG in the germline V gene (reference sequence). The CDR3 is 15 amino acids. Between the trimmed V and J ends, which lost 0 bases and 4 bases, there was a span of 12 bases. CDR3 amino acids: CAWSVRSGFTGELFF. CDR3 coding DNA: TGTGCCTGGAGTGTACGGTCAGGGTTCACCGGGGAGCTGTTTTTT.

V is TRBV21-1 and J is TRBJ2-1; the table's D call, TRBD1, was not checked against the DNA. TRBV21-1 is given as a pseudogene. The CDR3 covers 15 residues. This chain's CDR3 is CASSKTGDLYNEQFF. CDR3 DNA: TGTGCCAGCAGCAAGACAGGAGACCTCTACAATGAGCAGTTCTTC.

This clone was detected once. The chain joins TRBV27 to TRBJ2-5, with a tentative D call TRBD2 (6 bases). The J call may not be correct, given that the DNA end is closer to TRBJ2-7. The V gene's germline CDR1 is MNHEY and CDR2 SMNVEV (reference sequence). The CDR3 totals 14 residues. The CDR3 nucleotides read TGTGCCAGCAGTTTGGGGAGGCTAGTGGGCGAGCAGTACTTC. Protein product: CASSLGRLVGEQYF.

The chain employs TRBV6-5 and TRBJ1-2, with D tentatively TRBD1 (6 bases). Trimming took 6 bases from V and 4 from J, leaving 12 bases between them. Germline V gene lookup returns CDR1 MNHEY and CDR2 SVGAGI. This CDR3 region has 13 residues. The CDR3 coding sequence is TGTGCCAGCAGAAGAGACAGGTTCTATGGCTACACCTTC. Its translation is CASRRDRFYGYTF.

The chain carries TRBV11-2 and TRBJ2-7; D is unresolved. V lost 1 base and J lost 0, with 4 bases in between. This CDR3 comprises 13 residues. The germline V gene has CDR1 SGHAT and CDR2 FQNNGV. The CDR3 nucleotides read TGTGCCAGCAGCTTAGTTATCTCCTACGAGCAGTACTTC. Its protein is CASSLVISYEQYF.

This clone was detected a few times. The chain recombines TRBV9 with TRBJ2-1; 7 bases agree with TRBD2. Germline loops: CDR1 SGDLS, CDR2 YYNGEE. Trimming took 0 bases from V and 4 from J; bases not matched to a gene: 4. CDR3 length: 15 residues. CDR3 in DNA: TGTGCCAGCAGCGTAGATGTCGGGAGGTACAATGAGCAGTTCTTC. Encoded protein: CASSVDVGRYNEQFF.

In nucleotides, the CDR3 is TGCGCCAGCAGTCAGAGCGGGAGGGTAACTGATGAGCAGTTCTTC. Translation gives CASSQSGRVTDEQFF. This chain uses TRBV10-1 with TRBJ2-1; TRBD2 aligns across 10 bases. After removal of 5 bases from V and 8 bases from J, the junction contained 9 bases not matched to a gene. This CDR3 comprises 15 residues. CDR1 is WNHNN and CDR2 is SYGVQD in the germline V gene (reference sequence).

The chain couples TRBV10-3 to TRBJ1-6, with D perhaps matching TRBD1 (6 bases). Deletions cut 3 bases from V and 9 bases from J, with 15 bases between. The CDR3 is 15 residues long. The germline gives CDR1 ENHRY, CDR2 SYGVKD. Written as DNA, the CDR3 is TGTGCCATCAGTGAAGGGACAACCTTTGGTTCACCCCTCCACTTT. Protein: CAISEGTTFGSPLHF.

The rearrangement links TRBV6-1 to TRBJ1-5; maybe TRBD1 (5 bases). CDR1 is MNHNS and CDR2 is SASEGT in the germline V gene. Trimming cost V 3 bases and J 6 bases, with 12 bases left between them. The CDR3 totals 14 residues. CDR3 residues: CASSEEYRFQPQHF. The DNA of the CDR3 is TGTGCCAGCAGTGAGGAATACAGGTTTCAGCCCCAGCATTTT.

The chain employs TRBV6-5 and TRBJ2-7; D remains unclear. Trimming took 0 bases from V and 2 from J, leaving 11 bases between them. This CDR3 has 15 amino acids. CDR1 is MNHEY, CDR2 SVGAGI, per germline. In DNA, the CDR3 is TGTGCCAGCAGTTACTCACATGCATTTACCTACGAGCAGTACTTC. It encodes CASSYSHAFTYEQYF.

As concerns this clone: Additional DNA sequences in this sample encode the identical CDR3. This chain joins TRBV5-1 and TRBJ2-1, with TRBD2 matching over 9 bases. The V segment lost 0 bases and the J segment 3 bases; nucleotides outside the gene matches: 1. The CDR3 totals 15 residues. Germline V gene lookup returns CDR1 SGHRS and CDR2 YFSETQ. The CDR3 reads CASSLGLADYNEQFF. The CDR3 DNA is TGCGCCAGCAGCTTGGGACTAGCGGACTACAATGAGCAGTTCTTC.

The rearrangement uses TRBV5-1 and TRBJ2-5, with 7 bases lining up with TRBD1. This CDR3 comprises 16 residues. The germline V gene encodes CDR1 SGHRS and CDR2 YFSETQ. J lost 5 bases, V lost 4 bases, and 14 bases had no gene match. The CDR3 here is CASSETYRGSVETQYF. CDR3 nucleotide sequence: TGCGCCAGCAGCGAAACTTACAGGGGATCGGTGGAGACCCAGTACTTC.

This clone came up once. The CDR3 here is CASSLVVGLASGEQYF. In DNA, the CDR3 is TGTGCCAGCAGCTTAGTCGTGGGACTAGCTTCGGGGGAGCAGTACTTC. This chain uses TRBV7-2 with TRBJ2-7; 9 bases fit TRBD2. Germline V gives CDR1 SGHTA, CDR2 FQGNSA. The CDR3 is 16 residues long. J gave up 7 bases and V 1 base, and 11 bases lay outside the gene matches. The complete variable domain, with remaining parts taken from reference TRBV7-2 and TRBJ2-7, reads GAGVSQSPSNKVTEKGKDVELRCDPISGHTALYWYRQSLGQGLEFLIYFQGNSAPDKSGLPSDRFSAERTGGSVSTLTIQRTQQEDSAVYLCASSLVVGLASGEQYFGPGTRLTVT.

The rearrangement uses TRBV11-2 and TRBJ2-3; weak D call: TRBD1 (6 bases). Germline values: CDR1 SGHAT, CDR2 FQNNGV. The CDR3 is 15 amino acids. V was trimmed by 5 bases and J by 1 base, leaving 13 bases between them. The CDR3, as DNA: TGTGCCAGCAGCGCGGCAGGGGAGCGCACAGATACGCAGTATTTT. It translates to CASSAAGERTDTQYF.

The chain is built from TRBV6-1 and TRBJ2-7; 11 bases are a match to TRBD1. V was pared by 2 bases and J by 3 bases, with 3 bases of the junction left unmatched. The V gene's germline CDR1 is MNHNS and CDR2 SASEGT. This CDR3 is built from 15 residues. CDR3 DNA: TGTGCCAGCAGTGAATATGGGACAGGGGGCTACGAGCAGTACTTC. Translating gives CASSEYGTGGYEQYF.

This clone has just one count. V and J are TRBV19 and TRBJ2-5; TRBD1 is a possible D gene (5 bases). Germline CDR1 reads LNHDA; CDR2 reads SQIVND (reference sequence). Trimming shortened V by 2 bases and J by 5 bases, and 9 bases separated the two germline ends. This CDR3 contains 13 residues. Here the CDR3 DNA reads TGTGCCAGTAGTATACAGGGTCGGGAGACCCAGTACTTC. Protein product: CASSIQGRETQYF.

This sequence joins TRBV7-9 and TRBJ2-7; TRBD1 matches at 12 bases. J lost 7 bases, V lost 2 bases, and 12 bases had no gene match. Per the germline V gene, CDR1 is SEHNR and CDR2 is FQNEAQ (reference sequence). This CDR3 spans 17 amino acids. As DNA, the CDR3 is TGTGCCAGCAGCTTACTACCGGGACAGGGGGCTACGGGGGAGCAGTACTTC. It is translated as CASSLLPGQGATGEQYF.

This sequence joins TRBV19 and TRBJ2-2, with D possibly matching TRBD2 (5 bases). The V end lost 1 base, the J end lost 2 bases, and 8 bases lay between the germline ends. This CDR3 is built from 15 residues. Germline values: CDR1 LNHDA, CDR2 SQIVND (reference sequence). For the CDR3, the DNA is TGTGCCAGTAGTATAGCGGGGAGTAACACCGGGGAGCTGTTTTTT. It specifies CASSIAGSNTGELFF.

The chain employs TRBV25-1 and TRBJ2-5; 8 positions agree with TRBD1. The germline CDR1 and CDR2 sequences are MGHDK and SYGVNS. This CDR3 comprises 16 residues. Trimming cost V 3 bases and J 2 bases; bases outside gene matches: 8. The CDR3 DNA sequence: TGTGCCAGCAGTGAGTCTGGACAGGGCCGACAAGAGACCCAGTACTTC. Protein sequence: CASSESGQGRQETQYF.

J is TRBJ1-1 and V is TRBV28; D gene unclear. Germline V lookup: CDR1 MDHEN, CDR2 SYDVKM. Trimming removed 10 bases from V and 8 bases from J, with 14 bases in between. The CDR3 sequence is 11 residues long. The CDR3 coding sequence is TGTGCCACCGGTCCGAGAAAAGAAGCTTTCTTT. Its translation is CATGPRKEAFF.

This chain uses TRBV14 with TRBJ2-2; 10 nucleotides align to TRBD2. CDR1 and CDR2 from the germline V gene are SGHDN and FVKESK. V gave up 10 bases and J gave up 0 bases; unmatched junction bases: 2. The CDR3 loop spans 14 amino acids. The CDR3 DNA follows: TGTGCCACTAGCGGGAGCGCGAACACCGGGGAGCTGTTTTTT. This codes for CATSGSANTGELFF.

This sequence joins TRBV9 and TRBJ2-3; TRBD2 matches at 11 bases. The J segment lost 2 bases and the V segment lost 0 bases, leaving 8 bases of the junction unmatched. The CDR3 sequence is 18 residues long. The germline V gene encodes CDR1 SGDLS and CDR2 YYNGEE. The CDR3 loop is CASSVVVAGGPNTDTQYF. The CDR3 DNA is TGTGCCAGCAGCGTAGTGGTAGCGGGGGGGCCAAACACAGATACGCAGTATTTT. Using reference TRBV9 and TRBJ2-3 for the parts outside the CDR3, the full variable domain is DSGVTQTPKHLITATGQRVTLRCSPRSGDLSVYWYQQSLDQGLQFLIQYYNGEERAKGNILERFSAQQFPDLHSELNLSSLELGDSALYFCASSVVVAGGPNTDTQYFGPGTRLTVL.

The rearrangement uses TRBV5-4 and TRBJ1-1; 7 bases are a match to TRBD1. This CDR3 region has 15 residues. Trimming took 4 bases from V and 3 from J; bases not matched to a gene: 9. CDR1 SGHNT and CDR2 YYREEE come from the germline V gene (reference sequence). In nucleotides, the CDR3 is TGTGCCAGCAGCCGCGGGACAGAGATTTACACTGAAGCTTTCTTT. This encodes CASSRGTEIYTEAFF. Full variable domain (remainder filled in from reference TRBV5-4 and TRBJ1-1): ETGVTQSPTHLIKTRGQQVTLRCSSQSGHNTVSWYQQALGQGPQFIFQYYREEENGRGNFPPRFSGLQFPNYSSELNVNALELDDSALYLCASSRGTEIYTEAFFGQGTRLTVV.

The chain employs TRBV19 and TRBJ1-2, with D uncertain. The length of the CDR3 is 12 residues. The V gene's germline CDR1 is LNHDA and CDR2 SQIVND (reference sequence). With 2 bases removed from V and 6 bases from J, the gap between germline ends came to 7 bases. The CDR3 sequence: CASSIWGDGYTF. The DNA for the CDR3 is TGTGCCAGTAGTATATGGGGAGATGGCTACACCTTC. Supplemented by reference TRBV19 and TRBJ1-2, the full variable domain reads DGGITQSPKYLFRKEGQNVTLSCEQNLNHDAMYWYRQDPGQGLRLIYYSQIVNDFQKGDIAEGYSVSREKKESFPLTVTSAQKNPTAFYLCASSIWGDGYTFGSGTRLTVV.

In this sample, this clone turned up once. This rearrangement joins TRBV7-2 to TRBJ2-7; 9 nucleotides line up with TRBD2. The CDR3 runs 17 residues. Germline values: CDR1 SGHTA, CDR2 FQGNSA. The V gene end was trimmed by 4 bases and the J gene end by 0 bases; junction bases not matched to a gene: 10. The CDR3 reads CASSSRGGSGGSYEQYF. The CDR3 DNA reads as TGTGCCAGCAGCTCCCGGGGGGGTAGCGGGGGCTCCTACGAGCAGTACTTC.